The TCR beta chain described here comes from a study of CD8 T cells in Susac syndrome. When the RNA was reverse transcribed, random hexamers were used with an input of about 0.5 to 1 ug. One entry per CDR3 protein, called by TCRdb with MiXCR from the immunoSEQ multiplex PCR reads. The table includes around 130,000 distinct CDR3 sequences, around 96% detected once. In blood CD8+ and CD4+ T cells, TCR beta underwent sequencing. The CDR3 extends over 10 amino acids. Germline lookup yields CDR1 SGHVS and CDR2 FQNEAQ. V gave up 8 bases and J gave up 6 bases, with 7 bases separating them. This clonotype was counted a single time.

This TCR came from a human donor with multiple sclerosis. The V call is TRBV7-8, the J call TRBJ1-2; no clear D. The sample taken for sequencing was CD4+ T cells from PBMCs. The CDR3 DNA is TGTGCCAGCGGGATAGATGGCTACACCTTC. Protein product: CASGIDGYTF. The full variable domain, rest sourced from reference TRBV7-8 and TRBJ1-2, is GAGVSQSPRYKVAKRGQDVALRCDPISGHVSLFWYQQALGQGPEFLTYFQNEAQLDKSGLPSDRFFAERPEGSVSTLKIQRTQQEDSAVYLCASGIDGYTFGSGTRLTVV.